This T cell receptor (delta chain) was documented in a study of Vδ1+ human thymocytes. Per germline, CDR1 TSWWSYY and CDR2 QGS. Trimming removed 4 bases at V and 1 base at J, with 10 bases between. This CDR3 is built from 14 residues. Study findings and constraints: Thymic TRG and TRD repertoires appeared highly polyclonal. Unexpected Vdelta2 sequences could cause misinterpretation of bulk repertoire data.

This clone has a handful of counts. Its antigen is not known. Sequences come from RNA converted to cDNA by reverse transcription. Multiplex PCR used pooled V-gene forward primers and a constant-region reverse primer to amplify CDR3s. TCRdb re-processed the multiplex PCR reads using CATT. The sample contains around 56,000 delta-chain clones, more than 12% of which appear only once. Sample: Vdelta1+ gamma-delta thymocytes from the thymus. The sample's subset: FACS-sorted CD3+ TCRalphabeta- TCRVdelta1+ TCRVdelta2- thymocytes. The V and J genes are TRDV1 and TRDJ1, with D unclear. This TCR was recovered from a girl under two years old who had congenital heart surgery. CDR3 coding DNA: TGTGCTCTTGGGGGGGGCCCCGTCACCGATAAACTCATCTTT. This translates into CALGGGPVTDKLIF.